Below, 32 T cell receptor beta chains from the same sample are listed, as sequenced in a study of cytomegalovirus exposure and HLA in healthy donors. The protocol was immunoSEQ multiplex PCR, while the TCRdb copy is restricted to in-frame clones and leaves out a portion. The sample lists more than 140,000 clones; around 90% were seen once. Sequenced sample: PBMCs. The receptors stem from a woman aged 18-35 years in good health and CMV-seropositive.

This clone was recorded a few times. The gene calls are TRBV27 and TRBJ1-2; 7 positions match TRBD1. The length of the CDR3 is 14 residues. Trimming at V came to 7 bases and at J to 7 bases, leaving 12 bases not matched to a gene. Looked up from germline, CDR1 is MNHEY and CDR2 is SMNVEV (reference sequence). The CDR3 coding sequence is TGTGCCAGCAACAACCCCGGGACAGAGGGTGGCTACACCTTC. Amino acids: CASNNPGTEGGYTF.

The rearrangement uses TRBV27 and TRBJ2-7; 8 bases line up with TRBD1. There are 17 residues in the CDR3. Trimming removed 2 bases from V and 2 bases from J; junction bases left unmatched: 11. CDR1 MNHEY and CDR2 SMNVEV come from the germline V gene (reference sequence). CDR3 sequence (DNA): TGTGCCAGCAGTTTAGGGCTGAGACAGGGGCAAACCTACGAGCAGTACTTC. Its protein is CASSLGLRQGQTYEQYF.

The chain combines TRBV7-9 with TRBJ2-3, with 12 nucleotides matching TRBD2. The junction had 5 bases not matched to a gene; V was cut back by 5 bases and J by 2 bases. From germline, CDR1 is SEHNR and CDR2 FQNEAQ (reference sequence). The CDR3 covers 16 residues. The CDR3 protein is CASSLGLAGFTDTQYF. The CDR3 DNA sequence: TGTGCCAGCAGCCTAGGACTAGCGGGGTTCACAGATACGCAGTATTTT.

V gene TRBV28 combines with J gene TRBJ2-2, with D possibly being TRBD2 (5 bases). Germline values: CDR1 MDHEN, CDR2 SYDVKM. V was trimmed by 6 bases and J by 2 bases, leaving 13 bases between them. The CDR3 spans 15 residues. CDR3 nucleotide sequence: TGTGCCAGCAGATCGGACTGGAGAAACACCGGGGAGCTGTTTTTT. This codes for CASRSDWRNTGELFF. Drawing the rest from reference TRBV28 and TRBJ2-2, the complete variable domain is DVKVTQSSRYLVKRTGEKVFLECVQDMDHENMFWYRQDPGLGLRLIYFSYDVKMKEKGDIPEGYSVSREKKERFSLILESASTNQTSMYLCASRSDWRNTGELFFGEGSRLTVL.

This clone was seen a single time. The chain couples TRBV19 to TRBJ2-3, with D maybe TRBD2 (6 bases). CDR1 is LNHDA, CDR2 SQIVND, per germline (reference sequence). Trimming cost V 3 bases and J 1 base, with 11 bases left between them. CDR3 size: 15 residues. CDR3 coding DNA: TGTGCCAGTAGTATGCGGGACCTCGGCACAGATACGCAGTATTTT. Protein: CASSMRDLGTDTQYF.

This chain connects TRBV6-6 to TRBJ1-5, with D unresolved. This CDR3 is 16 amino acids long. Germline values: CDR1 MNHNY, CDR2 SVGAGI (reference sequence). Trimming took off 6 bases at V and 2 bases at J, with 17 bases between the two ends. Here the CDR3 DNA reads TGTGCCAGCAGACTTGGGAGCCGGCGGGGCAATCAGCCCCAGCATTTT. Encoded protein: CASRLGSRRGNQPQHF.

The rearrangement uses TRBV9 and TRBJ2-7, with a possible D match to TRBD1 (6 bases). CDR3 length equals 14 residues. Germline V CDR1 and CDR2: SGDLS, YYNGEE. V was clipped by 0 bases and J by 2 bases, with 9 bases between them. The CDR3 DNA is TGTGCCAGCAGCGTAGAGGACAGAACCTACGAGCAGTACTTC. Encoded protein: CASSVEDRTYEQYF.

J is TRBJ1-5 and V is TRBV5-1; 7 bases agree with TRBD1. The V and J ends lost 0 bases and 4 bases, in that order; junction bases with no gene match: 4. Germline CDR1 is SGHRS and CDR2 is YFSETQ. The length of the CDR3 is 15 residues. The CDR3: CASSLGAGGNQPQHF. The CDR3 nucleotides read TGCGCCAGCAGCTTGGGAGCAGGGGGAAATCAGCCCCAGCATTTT.

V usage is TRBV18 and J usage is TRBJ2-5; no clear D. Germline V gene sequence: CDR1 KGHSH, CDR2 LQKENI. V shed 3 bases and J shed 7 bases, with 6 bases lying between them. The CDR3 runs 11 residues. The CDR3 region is CASSPGGTQYF. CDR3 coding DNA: TGTGCCAGCTCACCTGGCGGGACCCAGTACTTC.

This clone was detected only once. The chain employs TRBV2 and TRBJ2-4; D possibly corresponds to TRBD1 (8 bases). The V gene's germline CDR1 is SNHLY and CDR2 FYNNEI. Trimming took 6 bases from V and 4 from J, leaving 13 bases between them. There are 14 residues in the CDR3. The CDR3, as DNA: TGTGCCAGCAGCCTACAGGGGGGGAAAAACATTCAGTACTTC. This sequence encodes CASSLQGGKNIQYF.

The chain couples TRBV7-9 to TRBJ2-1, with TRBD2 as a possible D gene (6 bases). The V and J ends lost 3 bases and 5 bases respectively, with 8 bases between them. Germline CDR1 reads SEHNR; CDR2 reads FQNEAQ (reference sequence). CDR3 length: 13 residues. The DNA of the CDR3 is TGTGCCAGCAGCTTGGGACTGGACAATGAGCAGTTCTTC. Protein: CASSLGLDNEQFF.

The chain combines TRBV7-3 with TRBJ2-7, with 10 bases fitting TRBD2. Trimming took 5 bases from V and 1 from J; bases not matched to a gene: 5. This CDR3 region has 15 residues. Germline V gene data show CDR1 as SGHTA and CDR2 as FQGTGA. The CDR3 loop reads CASSAYSGGSYEQYF. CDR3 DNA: TGTGCCAGCAGCGCCTATAGCGGGGGGTCCTACGAGCAGTACTTC.

The CDR3, as DNA: TGTGCCAGCAGCTTCCCGAGGGACAGGGGGGACTCCCTCGACGAGCAGTACTTC. Amino acids: CASSFPRDRGDSLDEQYF. The chain recombines TRBV11-2 with TRBJ2-7; TRBD1 matches at 11 bases. Germline V gene data show CDR1 as SGHAT and CDR2 as FQNNGV. V was pared by 3 bases and J by 5 bases, with 15 bases of the junction left unmatched. The length of the CDR3 is 18 residues.

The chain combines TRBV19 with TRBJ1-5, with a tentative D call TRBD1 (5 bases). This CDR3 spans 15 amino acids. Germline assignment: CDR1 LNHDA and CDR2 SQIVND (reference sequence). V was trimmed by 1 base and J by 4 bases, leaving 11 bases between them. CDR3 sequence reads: CASSIAAGWNQPQHF. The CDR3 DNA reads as TGTGCCAGTAGTATAGCAGCAGGGTGGAATCAGCCCCAGCATTTT.

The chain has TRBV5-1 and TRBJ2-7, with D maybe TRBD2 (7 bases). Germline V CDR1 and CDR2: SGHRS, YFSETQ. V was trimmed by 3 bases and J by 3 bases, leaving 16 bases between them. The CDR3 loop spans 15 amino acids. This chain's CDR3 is CASSSWQGRDYEQYF. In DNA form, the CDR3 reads TGCGCCAGCAGCTCGTGGCAGGGGAGGGACTACGAGCAGTACTTC.

CDR3: CASSLEGGVRTGELFF. CDR3 nucleotides: TGTGCCAGCAGCTTAGAAGGCGGAGTTAGGACCGGGGAGCTGTTTTTT. The J gene is TRBJ2-2, the V gene TRBV11-3; D remains ambiguous. There are 16 residues in the CDR3. V was clipped by 0 bases and J by 5 bases, with 13 bases between them. CDR1 and CDR2 (germline): SGHNT, YENEEA.

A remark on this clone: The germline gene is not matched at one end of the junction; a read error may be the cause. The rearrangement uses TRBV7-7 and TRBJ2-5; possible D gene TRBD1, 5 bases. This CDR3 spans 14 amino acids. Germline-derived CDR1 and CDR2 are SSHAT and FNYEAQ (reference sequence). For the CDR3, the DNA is TGTGCTAGCAGCTTATGGGGCGTACAAGAGACCCAGTACTTC. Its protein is CASSLWGVQETQYF. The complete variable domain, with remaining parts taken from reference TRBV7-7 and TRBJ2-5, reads GAGVSQSPRYKVTKRGQDVTLRCDPISSHATLYWYQQALGQGPEFLTYFNYEAQPDKSGLPSDRFSAERPEGSISTLTIQRTEQRDSAMYRCASSLWGVQETQYFGPGTRLLVL.

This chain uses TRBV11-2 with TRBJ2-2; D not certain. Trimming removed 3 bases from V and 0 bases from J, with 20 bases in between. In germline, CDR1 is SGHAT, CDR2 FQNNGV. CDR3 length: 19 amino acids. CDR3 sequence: CASSFRQLRQLANTGELFF. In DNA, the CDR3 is TGTGCCAGCAGCTTTCGGCAATTAAGGCAGCTAGCGAACACCGGGGAGCTGTTTTTT.

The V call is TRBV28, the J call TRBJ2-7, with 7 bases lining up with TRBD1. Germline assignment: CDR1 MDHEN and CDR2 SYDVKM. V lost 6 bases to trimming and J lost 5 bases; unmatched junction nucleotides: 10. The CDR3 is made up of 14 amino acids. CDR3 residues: CASSLTGTDDEQYF. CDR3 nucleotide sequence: TGTGCCAGCAGCTTAACCGGGACAGACGACGAGCAGTACTTC.

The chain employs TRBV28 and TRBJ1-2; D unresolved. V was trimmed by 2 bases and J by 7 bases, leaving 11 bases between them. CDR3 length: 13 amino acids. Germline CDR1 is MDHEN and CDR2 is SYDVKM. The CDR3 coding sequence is TGTGCCAGCAGTTTAGGGGAGGGTGTTGGCTACACCTTC. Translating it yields CASSLGEGVGYTF.

DNA of the CDR3: TGTGCCAGCAGTGAGGGCAGGGGCTATGGCTACACCTTC. It is translated as CASSEGRGYGYTF. The genes are TRBV2 and TRBJ1-2; D possibly corresponds to TRBD1 (6 bases). Germline CDR1 is SNHLY and CDR2 is FYNNEI. The V gene lost 3 bases and the J gene lost 4 bases, with 9 bases spanning the gap. The CDR3 contains 13 residues.

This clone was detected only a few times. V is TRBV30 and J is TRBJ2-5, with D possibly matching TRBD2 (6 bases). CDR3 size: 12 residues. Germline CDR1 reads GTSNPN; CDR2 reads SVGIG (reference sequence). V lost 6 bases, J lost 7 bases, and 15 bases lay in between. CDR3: CACPGGGGTQYF. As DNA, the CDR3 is TGTGCCTGTCCTGGGGGAGGAGGGACCCAGTACTTC.

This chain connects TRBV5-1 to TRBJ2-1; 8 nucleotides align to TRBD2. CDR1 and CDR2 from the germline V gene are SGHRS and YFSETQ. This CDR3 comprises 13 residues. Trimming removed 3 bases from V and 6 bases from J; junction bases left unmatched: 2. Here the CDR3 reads CASSSTSGNEQFF. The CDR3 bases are TGCGCCAGCAGCTCTACTAGCGGCAATGAGCAGTTCTTC. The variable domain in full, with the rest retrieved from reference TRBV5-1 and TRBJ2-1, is KAGVTQTPRYLIKTRGQQVTLSCSPISGHRSVSWYQQTPGQGLQFLFEYFSETQRNKGNFPGRFSGRQFSNSRSEMNVSTLELGDSALYLCASSSTSGNEQFFGPGTRLTVL.

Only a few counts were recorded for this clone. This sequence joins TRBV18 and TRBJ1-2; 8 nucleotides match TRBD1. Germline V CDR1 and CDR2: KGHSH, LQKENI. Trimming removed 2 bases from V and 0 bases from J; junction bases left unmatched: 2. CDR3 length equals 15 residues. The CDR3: CASSPRTGPNYGYTF. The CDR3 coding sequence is TGTGCCAGCTCACCAAGGACAGGGCCTAACTATGGCTACACCTTC.

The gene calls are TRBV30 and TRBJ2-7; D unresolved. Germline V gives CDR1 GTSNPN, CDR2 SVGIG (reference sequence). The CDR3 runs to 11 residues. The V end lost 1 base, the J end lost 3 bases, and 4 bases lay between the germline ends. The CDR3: CAWSGGYEQYF. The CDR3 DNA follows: TGTGCCTGGAGTGGAGGCTACGAGCAGTACTTC.

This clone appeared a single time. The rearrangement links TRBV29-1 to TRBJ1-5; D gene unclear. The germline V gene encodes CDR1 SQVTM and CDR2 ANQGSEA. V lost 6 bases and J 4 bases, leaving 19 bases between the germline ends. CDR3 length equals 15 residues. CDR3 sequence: CSVVFPGNLNQPQHF. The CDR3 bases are TGCAGCGTAGTGTTTCCGGGAAACCTGAATCAGCCCCAGCATTTT.

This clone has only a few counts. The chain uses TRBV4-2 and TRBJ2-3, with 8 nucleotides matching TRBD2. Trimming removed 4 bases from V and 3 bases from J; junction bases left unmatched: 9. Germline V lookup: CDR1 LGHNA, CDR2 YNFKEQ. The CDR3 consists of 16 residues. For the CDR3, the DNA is TGTGCCAGCAGCCGGGTACTAGCGGAGGGGACAGATACGCAGTATTTT. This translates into CASSRVLAEGTDTQYF.

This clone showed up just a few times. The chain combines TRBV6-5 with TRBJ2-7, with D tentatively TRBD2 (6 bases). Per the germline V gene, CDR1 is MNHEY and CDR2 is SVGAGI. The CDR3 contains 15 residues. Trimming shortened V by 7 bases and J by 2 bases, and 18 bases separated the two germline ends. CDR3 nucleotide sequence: TGTGCCAGCACACCTCCGGGACTTGGGGCCTACGAGCAGTACTTC. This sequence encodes CASTPPGLGAYEQYF.

CDR3 DNA sequence: TGTGCCAGCAGAGGGGAGGGTGAGCAGTTCTTC. It yields the protein CASRGEGEQFF. The chain couples TRBV6-1 to TRBJ2-1, with 7 bases that match TRBD2. The germline gives CDR1 MNHNS, CDR2 SASEGT. Germline trimming cut 6 bases from V and 9 bases from J; bases unmatched to any gene: 2. The CDR3 is made up of 11 amino acids.

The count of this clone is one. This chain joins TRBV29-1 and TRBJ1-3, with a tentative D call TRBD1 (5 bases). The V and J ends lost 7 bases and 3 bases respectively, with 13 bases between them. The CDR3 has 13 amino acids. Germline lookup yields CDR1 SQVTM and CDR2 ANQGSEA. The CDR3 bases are TGCAGCGCGTTCCAGGGTTATGGAAACACCATATATTTT. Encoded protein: CSAFQGYGNTIYF.

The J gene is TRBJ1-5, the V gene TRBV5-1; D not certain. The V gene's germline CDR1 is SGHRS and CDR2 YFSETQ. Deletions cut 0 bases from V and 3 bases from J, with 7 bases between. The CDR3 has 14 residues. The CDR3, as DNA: TGCGCCAGCAGCTTGGTGCCAGACAATCAGCCCCAGCATTTT. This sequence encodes CASSLVPDNQPQHF.

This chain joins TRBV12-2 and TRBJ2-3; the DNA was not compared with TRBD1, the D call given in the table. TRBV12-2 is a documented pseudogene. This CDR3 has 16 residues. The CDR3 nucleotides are TGTGCAAGTCGCTTAAGAGACAGGGAAAGCACAGATACGCAGTATTTT. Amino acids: CASRLRDRESTDTQYF.